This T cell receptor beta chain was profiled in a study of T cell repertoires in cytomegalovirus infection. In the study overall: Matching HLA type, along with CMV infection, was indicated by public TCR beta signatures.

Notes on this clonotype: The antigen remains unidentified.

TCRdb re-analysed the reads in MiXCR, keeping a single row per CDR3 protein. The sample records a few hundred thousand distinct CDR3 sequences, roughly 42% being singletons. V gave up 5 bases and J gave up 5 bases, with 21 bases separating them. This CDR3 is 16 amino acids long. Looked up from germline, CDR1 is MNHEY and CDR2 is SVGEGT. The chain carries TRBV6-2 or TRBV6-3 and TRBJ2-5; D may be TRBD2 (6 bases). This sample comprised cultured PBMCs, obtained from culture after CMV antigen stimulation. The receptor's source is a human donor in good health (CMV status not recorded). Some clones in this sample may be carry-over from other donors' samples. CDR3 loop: CASSGQLAGFGETQYF. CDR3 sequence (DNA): TGTGCCAGCAGTGGTCAGTTGGCGGGGTTTGGGGAGACCCAGTACTTC.